This T cell receptor (beta chain) was captured in a study of blood T cells in healthy people across ages. The authors ran a second PCR of 7 to 11 cycles using a sample-barcoded 5' primer and a J-beta primer mix. TCRdb re-called the 5' RACE reads through MiXCR, storing one row per CDR3 protein. The sample has approximately 1.5 million distinct CDR3 sequences, 34% seen once. This clonotype was seen repeatedly, ten times or more. Trimming pared 6 bases from V and 5 bases from J, leaving 16 bases between. The CDR3 has 13 amino acids. The germline CDR1 and CDR2 sequences are DFQATT and SNEGSKA (reference sequence).

The TCR was taken from a woman aged 25 to 39 in good health. The V and J genes are TRBV20-1 and TRBJ1-2; TRBD1 is a possible D gene (6 bases). The source material was blood. The CDR3 DNA reads TGCAGTGCCTCAGGGGTGATAGGGTATGGCTACACCTTC. This gives the protein CSASGVIGYGYTF.